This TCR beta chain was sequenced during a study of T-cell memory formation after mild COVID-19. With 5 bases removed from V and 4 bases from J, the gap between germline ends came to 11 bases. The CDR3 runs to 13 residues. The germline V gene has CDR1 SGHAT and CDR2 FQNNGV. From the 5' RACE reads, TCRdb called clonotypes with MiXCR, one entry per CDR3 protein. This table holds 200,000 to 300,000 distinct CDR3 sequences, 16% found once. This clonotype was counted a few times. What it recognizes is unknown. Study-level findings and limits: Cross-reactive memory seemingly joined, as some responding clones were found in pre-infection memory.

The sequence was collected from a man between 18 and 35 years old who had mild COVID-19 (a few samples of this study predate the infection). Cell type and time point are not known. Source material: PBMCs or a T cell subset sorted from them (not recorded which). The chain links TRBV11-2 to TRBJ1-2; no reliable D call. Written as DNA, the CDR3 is TGTGCCAGCAGCCCGGACGGTATCTATGGCTACACCTTC. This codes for CASSPDGIYGYTF.